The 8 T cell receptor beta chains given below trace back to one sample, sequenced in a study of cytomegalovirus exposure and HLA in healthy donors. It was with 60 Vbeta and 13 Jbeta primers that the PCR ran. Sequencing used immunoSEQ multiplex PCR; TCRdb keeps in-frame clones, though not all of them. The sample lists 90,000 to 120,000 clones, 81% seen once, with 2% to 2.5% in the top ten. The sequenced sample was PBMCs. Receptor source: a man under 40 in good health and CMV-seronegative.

CDR3 region: CASSYVVTGELFF. CDR3 DNA: TGTGCCAGCAGCTACGTAGTGACCGGGGAGCTGTTTTTT. The V gene is TRBV7-9, the J gene TRBJ2-2, with no clear D. The CDR3 extends over 13 amino acids. Trimming cost V 4 bases and J 5 bases, with 8 bases left between them. The germline gives CDR1 SEHNR, CDR2 FQNEAQ (reference sequence).

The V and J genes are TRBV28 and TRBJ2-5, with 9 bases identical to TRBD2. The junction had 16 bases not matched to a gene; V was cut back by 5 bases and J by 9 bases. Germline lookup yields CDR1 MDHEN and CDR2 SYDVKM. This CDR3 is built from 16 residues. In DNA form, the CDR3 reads TGTGCCAGCAGTCCCCCCGCTAGCGGGGCCGATTCAGCCCAGTACTTC. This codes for CASSPPASGADSAQYF.

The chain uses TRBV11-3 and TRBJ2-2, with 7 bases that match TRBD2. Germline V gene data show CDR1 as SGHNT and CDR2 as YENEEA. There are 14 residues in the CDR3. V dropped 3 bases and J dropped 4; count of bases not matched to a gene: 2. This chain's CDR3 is CASSFAGVTGELFF. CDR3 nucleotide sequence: TGTGCCAGCAGCTTCGCGGGGGTCACCGGGGAGCTGTTTTTT.

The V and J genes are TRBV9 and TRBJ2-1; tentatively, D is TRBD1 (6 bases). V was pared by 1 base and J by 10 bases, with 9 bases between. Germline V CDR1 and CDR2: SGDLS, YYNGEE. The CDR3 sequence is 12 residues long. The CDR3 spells CASSVLTGEQFF. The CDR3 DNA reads TGTGCCAGCAGCGTACTGACAGGCGAGCAGTTCTTC.

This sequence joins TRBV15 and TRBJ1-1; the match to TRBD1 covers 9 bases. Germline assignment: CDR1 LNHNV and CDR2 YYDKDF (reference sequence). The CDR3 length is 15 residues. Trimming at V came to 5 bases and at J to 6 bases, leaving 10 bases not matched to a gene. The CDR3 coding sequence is TGTGCCACCAGCGGACGGACAGGGGTCCCCGCTGAAGCTTTCTTT. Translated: CATSGRTGVPAEAFF.

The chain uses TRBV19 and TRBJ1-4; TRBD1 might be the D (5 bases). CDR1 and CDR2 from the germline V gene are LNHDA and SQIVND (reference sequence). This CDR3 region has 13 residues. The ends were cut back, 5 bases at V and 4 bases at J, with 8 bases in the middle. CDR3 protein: CASSSTVNEKLFF. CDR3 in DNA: TGTGCCAGTAGTTCGACAGTTAATGAAAAACTGTTTTTT.

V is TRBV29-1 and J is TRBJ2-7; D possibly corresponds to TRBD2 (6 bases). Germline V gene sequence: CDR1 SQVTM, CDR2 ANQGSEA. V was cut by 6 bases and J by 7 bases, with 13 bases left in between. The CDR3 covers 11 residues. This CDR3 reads CSVLGGTEQYF. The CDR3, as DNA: TGCAGCGTCCTCGGGGGTACGGAGCAGTACTTC.

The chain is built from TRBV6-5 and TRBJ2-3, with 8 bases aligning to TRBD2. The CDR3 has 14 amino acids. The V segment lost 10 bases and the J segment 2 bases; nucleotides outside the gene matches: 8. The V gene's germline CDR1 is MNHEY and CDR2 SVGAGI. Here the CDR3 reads CATTSGEITDTQYF. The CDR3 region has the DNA TGTGCCACCACTAGCGGAGAAATCACAGATACGCAGTATTTT.